This T cell receptor (beta chain) is drawn from a study of blood T cell repertoires in COVID-19. Sequencing used immunoSEQ multiplex PCR; TCRdb keeps in-frame clones, though not all of them. The sample shows some 140,000 clones, 91% of them seen only once. This clone was detected only once. From germline, CDR1 is SGHNT and CDR2 YYREEE (reference sequence). The CDR3 extends over 17 amino acids. Trimming at V came to 1 base and at J to 3 bases, leaving 13 bases not matched to a gene. This chain links TRBV5-4 with TRBJ2-7; 7 positions agree with TRBD2. The sequenced sample consisted of peripheral blood. This sequence originates from a man aged 45-65 years with acute or convalescent COVID-19. The CDR3 reads CASSLRYAGVNSYEQYF. DNA of the CDR3: TGTGCCAGCAGCTTGAGATATGCGGGAGTAAATAGCTACGAGCAGTACTTC.